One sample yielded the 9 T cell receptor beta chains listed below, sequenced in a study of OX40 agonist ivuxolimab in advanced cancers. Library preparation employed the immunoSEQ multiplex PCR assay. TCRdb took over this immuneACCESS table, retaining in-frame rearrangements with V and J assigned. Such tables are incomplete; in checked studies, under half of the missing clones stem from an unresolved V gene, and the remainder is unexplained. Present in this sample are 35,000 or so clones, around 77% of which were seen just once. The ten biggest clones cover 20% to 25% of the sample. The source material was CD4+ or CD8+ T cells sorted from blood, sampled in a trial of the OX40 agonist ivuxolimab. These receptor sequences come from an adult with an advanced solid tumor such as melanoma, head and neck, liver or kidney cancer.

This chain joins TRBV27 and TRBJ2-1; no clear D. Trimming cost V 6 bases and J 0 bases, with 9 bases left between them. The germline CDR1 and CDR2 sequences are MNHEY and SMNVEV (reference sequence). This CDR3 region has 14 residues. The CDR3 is CASSRLSSYNEQFF. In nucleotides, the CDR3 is TGTGCCAGCAGCAGACTTAGCTCCTACAATGAGCAGTTCTTC.

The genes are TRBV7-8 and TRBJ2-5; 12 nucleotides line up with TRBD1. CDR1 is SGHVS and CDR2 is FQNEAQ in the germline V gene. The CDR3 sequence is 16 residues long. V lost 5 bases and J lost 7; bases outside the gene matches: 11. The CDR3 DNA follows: TGTGCCAGCAGCGCGCCGGGACAGGGGGCGGGGCTGACCCAGTACTTC. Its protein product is CASSAPGQGAGLTQYF. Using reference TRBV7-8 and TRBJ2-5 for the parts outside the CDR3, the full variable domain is GAGVSQSPRYKVAKRGQDVALRCDPISGHVSLFWYQQALGQGPEFLTYFQNEAQLDKSGLPSDRFFAERPEGSVSTLKIQRTQQEDSAVYLCASSAPGQGAGLTQYFGPGTRLLVL.

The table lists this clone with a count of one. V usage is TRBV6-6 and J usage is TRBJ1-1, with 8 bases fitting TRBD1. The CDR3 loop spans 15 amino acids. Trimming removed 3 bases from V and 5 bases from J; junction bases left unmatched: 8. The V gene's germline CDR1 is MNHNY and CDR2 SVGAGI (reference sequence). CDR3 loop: CASSYLGQGHTEAFF. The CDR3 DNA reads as TGTGCCAGCAGTTATCTAGGACAGGGACATACTGAAGCTTTCTTT.

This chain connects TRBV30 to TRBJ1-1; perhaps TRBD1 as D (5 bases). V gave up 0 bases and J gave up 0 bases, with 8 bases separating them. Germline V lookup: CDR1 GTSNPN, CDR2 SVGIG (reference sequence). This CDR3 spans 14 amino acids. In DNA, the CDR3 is TGTGCCTGGAGTGTAGACAGTATGAACACTGAAGCTTTCTTT. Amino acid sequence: CAWSVDSMNTEAFF.

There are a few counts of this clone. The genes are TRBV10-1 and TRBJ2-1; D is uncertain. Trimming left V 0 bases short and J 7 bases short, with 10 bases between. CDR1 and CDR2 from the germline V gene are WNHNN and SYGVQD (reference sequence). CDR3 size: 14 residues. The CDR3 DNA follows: TGCGCCAGCAGTGAGTCTGGATTCGTAAATGAGCAGTTCTTC. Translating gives CASSESGFVNEQFF.

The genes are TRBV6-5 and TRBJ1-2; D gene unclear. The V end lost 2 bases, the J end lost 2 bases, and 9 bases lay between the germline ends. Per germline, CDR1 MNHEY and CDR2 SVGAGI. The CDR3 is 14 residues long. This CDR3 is CASSYRTVNYGYTF. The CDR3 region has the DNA TGTGCCAGCAGTTACCGGACGGTCAACTATGGCTACACCTTC.

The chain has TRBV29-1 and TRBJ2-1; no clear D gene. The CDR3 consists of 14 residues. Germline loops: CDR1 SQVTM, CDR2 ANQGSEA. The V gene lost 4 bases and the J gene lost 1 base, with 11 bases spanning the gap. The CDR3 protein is CSVVFQSSYNEQFF. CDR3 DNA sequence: TGCAGCGTTGTGTTTCAGTCTTCCTACAATGAGCAGTTCTTC.

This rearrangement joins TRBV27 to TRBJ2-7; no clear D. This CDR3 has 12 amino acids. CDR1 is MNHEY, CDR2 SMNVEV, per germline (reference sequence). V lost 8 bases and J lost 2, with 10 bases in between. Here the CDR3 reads CASGQAAYEQYF. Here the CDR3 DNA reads TGTGCCAGCGGTCAGGCCGCCTACGAGCAGTACTTC.

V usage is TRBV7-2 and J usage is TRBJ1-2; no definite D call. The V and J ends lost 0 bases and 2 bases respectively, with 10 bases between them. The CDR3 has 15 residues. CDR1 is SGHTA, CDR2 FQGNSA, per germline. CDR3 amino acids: CASSLALPENYGYTF. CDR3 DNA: TGTGCCAGCAGCTTAGCGCTTCCAGAGAACTATGGCTACACCTTC.